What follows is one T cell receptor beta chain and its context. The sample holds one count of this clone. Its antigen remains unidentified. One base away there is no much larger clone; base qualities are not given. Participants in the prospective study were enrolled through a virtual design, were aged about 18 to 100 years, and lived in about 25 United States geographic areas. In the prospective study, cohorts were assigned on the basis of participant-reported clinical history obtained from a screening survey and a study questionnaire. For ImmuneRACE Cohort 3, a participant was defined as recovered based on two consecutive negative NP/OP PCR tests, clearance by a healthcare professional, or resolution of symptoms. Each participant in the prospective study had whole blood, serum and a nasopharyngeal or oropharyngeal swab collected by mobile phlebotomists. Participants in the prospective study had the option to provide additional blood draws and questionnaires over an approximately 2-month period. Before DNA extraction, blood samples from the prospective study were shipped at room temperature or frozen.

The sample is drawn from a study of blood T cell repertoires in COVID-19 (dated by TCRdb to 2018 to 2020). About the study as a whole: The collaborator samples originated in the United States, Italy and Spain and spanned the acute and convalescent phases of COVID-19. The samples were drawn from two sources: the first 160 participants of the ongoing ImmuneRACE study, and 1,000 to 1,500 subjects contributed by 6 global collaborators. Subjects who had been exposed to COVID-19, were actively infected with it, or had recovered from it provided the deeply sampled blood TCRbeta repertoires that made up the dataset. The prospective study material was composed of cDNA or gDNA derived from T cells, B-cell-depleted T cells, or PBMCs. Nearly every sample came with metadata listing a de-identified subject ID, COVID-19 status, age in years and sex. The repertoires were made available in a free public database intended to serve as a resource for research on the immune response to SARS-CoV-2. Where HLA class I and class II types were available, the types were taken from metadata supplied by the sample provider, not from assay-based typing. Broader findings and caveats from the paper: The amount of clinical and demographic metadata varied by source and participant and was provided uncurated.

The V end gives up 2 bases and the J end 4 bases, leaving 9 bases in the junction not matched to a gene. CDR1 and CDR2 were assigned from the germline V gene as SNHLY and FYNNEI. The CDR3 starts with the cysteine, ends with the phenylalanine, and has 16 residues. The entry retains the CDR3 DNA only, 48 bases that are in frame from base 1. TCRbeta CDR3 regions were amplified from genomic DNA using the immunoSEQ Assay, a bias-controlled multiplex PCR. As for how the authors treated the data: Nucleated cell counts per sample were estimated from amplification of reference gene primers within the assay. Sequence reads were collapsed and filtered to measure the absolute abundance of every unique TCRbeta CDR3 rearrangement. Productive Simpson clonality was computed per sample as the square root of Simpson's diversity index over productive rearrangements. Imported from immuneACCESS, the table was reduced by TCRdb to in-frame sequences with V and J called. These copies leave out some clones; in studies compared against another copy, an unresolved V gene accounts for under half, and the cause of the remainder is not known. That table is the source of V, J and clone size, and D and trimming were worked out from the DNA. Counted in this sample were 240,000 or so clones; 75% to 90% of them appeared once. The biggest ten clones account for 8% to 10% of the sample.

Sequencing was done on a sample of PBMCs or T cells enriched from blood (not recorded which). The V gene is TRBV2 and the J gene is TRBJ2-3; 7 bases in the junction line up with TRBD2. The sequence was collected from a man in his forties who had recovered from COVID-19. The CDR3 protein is CASSEHGGSGADTQYF. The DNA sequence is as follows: TGTGCCAGCAGTGAACACGGGGGGAGTGGTGCAGATACGCAGTATTTT.